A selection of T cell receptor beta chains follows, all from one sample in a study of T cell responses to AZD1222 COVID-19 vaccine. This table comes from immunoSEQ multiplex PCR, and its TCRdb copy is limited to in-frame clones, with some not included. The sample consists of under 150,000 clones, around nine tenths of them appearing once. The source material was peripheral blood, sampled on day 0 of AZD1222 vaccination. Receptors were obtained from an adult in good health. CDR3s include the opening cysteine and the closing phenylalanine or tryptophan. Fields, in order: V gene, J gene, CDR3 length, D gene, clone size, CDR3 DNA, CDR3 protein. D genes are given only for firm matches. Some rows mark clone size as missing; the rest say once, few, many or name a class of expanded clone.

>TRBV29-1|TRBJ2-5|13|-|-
TGCAGCGTTGAGAAGGCAGGGCTGGAGACCCAGTACTTC
CSVEKAGLETQYF
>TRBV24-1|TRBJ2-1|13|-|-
TGTGCCACCAGATCACAGGTCCCCAATGAGCAGTTCTTC
CATRSQVPNEQFF
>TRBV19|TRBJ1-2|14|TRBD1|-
TGTGCCAGTAGGAATCCGGGACAGACCTATGGCTACACCTTC
CASRNPGQTYGYTF
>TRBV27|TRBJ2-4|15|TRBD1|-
TGTGCCAGCAGCCCCGACAGGGTCGGCAAAAACATTCAGTACTTC
CASSPDRVGKNIQYF
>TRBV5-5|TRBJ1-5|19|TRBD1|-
TGTGCCAGCAGCTCCTTACCGGGACAGGGGGCGTATAGCAATCAGCCCCAGCATTTT
CASSSLPGQGAYSNQPQHF
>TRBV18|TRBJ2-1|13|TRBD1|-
TGTGCCAGCGACTGGACAGGGGACAATGAGCAGTTCTTC
CASDWTGDNEQFF
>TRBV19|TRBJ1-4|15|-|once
TGTGCCAGTAGTATATACACAGCTACTAATGAAAAACTGTTTTTT
CASSIYTATNEKLFF
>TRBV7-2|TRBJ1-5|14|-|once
TGTGCCAGCAGCTTGGCAGGGAGGAATCAGCCCCAGCATTTT
CASSLAGRNQPQHF
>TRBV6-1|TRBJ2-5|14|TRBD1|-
TGTGCCAGCAGGCAGACAGGGGGCCGGGAGACCCAGTACTTC
CASRQTGGRETQYF
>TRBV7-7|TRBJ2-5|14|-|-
TGTGCTAGCAGCTCCCCGGGGGCCCAAGAGACCCAGTACTTC
CASSSPGAQETQYF
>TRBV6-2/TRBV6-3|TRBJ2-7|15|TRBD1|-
TGTGCCAGCAGTTCAGGACAGGGGAGGATCCACGAGCAGTACTTC
CASSSGQGRIHEQYF
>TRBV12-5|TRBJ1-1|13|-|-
TGTGCTAGTGGTTTGACAGGGAACACTGAAGCTTTCTTT
CASGLTGNTEAFF
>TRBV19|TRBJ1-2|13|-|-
TGTGCCAGTAGTATTGACAGGAACTATGGCTACACCTTC
CASSIDRNYGYTF
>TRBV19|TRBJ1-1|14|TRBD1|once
TGTGCCAGTACCATCCGTCGAACAGGGGAAGAAGCTTTCTTT
CASTIRRTGEEAFF
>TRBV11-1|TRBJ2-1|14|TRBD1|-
TGTGCCAGCAGCCTCCGGGACAGTTACAATGAGCAGTTCTTC
CASSLRDSYNEQFF
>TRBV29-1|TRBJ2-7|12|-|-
TGCAGCGTTGTGGAGGGCGTCGGCGAGCAGTACTTC
CSVVEGVGEQYF
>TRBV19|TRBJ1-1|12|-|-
TGTGCCAGTAGTTTCGGGGACACTGAAGCTTTCTTT
CASSFGDTEAFF
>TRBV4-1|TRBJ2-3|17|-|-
TGCGCCAGCAGCCAAAGTGGGGTAATTTTATCCACAGATACGCAGTATTTT
CASSQSGVILSTDTQYF
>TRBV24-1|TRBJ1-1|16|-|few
TGTGCCACCACCGGACACCCAGGGGAGTGGAACACTGAAGCTTTCTTT
CATTGHPGEWNTEAFF
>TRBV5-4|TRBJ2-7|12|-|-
TGTGCCAGCAGCTTGGCCCCCTACGAGCAGTACTTC
CASSLAPYEQYF
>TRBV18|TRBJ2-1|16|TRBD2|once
TGTGCCAGCTCATCCCTCAGCGGGAGACCCTACAATGAGCAGTTCTTC
CASSSLSGRPYNEQFF
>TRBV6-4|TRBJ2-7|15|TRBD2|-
TGTGCCAGCAGTGTAGGACTAGCGGAGACCTACGAGCAGTACTTC
CASSVGLAETYEQYF
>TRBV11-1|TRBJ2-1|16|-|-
TGTGCCAGCAGCTTAAAGGGCCAGAGCTCCTACAATGAGCAGTTCTTC
CASSLKGQSSYNEQFF
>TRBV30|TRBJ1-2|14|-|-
TGTGCCTCCTTAACCGGGGCGCAGGTTTTAGGCTACACCTTC
CASLTGAQVLGYTF
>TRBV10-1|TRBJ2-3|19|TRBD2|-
TGCGCCAGCAGTGCCTTCGGACTAGCGGGGGGGCCAAGCACAGATACGCAGTATTTT
CASSAFGLAGGPSTDTQYF
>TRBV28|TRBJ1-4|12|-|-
TGTGCCAGCAGTTTATATGTCGAAAAACTGTTTTTT
CASSLYVEKLFF
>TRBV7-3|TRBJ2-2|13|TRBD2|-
TGTGCCAGCAGCCGAATAAAGGGAGGGCAGCTGTTTTTT
CASSRIKGGQLFF
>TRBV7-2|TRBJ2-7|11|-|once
TGTGCCAGCAGCCCAAAGTACGAGCAGTACTTC
CASSPKYEQYF
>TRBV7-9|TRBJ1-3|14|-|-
TGTGCCAGCAGCGACCACCTAATTGGAAACACCATATATTTT
CASSDHLIGNTIYF
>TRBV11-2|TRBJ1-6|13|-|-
TGTGCCAGCAGCTTAGGGACAATCAGACCCCTCCACTTT
CASSLGTIRPLHF
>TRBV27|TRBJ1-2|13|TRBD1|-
TGTGCCAGCAGTTCGACAGGGGGCCGAAGCTACACCTTC
CASSSTGGRSYTF
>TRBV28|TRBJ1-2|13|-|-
TGTGCCAGCCACCTTTGGGGGGCGGGTGGCTACACCTTC
CASHLWGAGGYTF
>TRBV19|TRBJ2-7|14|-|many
TGTGCCAGTAGTAGGGAAACAGCGTCCTACGAGCAGTACTTC
CASSRETASYEQYF
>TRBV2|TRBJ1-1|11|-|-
TGTGCCAGCAGTGAAAGGGCTGAAGCTTTCTTT
CASSERAEAFF
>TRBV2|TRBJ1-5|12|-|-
TGTGCCAGCACATGGACGGGTCAGCCCCAGCATTTT
CASTWTGQPQHF
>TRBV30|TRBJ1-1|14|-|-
TGTGCCTGGAGGGGAGGTGGGTTAAACACTGAAGCTTTCTTT
CAWRGGGLNTEAFF
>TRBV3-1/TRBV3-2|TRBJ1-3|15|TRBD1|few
TGTGCCAGCGGGGATACAGGGGGCTCTGGAAACACCATATATTTT
CASGDTGGSGNTIYF
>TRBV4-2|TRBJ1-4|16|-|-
TGTGCCAGCAGCCACGGTGATCGGGCAACTAATGAAAAACTGTTTTTT
CASSHGDRATNEKLFF
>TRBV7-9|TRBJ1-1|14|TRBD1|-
TGTGCCAGCAGCTTACAGGGGGCGTTTGGTGAAGCTTTCTTT
CASSLQGAFGEAFF
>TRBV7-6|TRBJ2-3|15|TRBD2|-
TGTGCCAGCAGCCCGCCGGGACTAGCGGGAGATACGCAGTATTTT
CASSPPGLAGDTQYF
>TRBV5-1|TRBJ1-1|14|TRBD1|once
TGCGCCAGCAGCTTGGCCAGACAGGGTCTGGAAGCTTTCTTT
CASSLARQGLEAFF
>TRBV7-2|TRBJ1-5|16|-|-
TGTGCCAGCAGCTTAAGCGGGGCAAACTTCAATCAGCCCCAGCATTTT
CASSLSGANFNQPQHF
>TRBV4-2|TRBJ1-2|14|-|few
TGTGCCAGCAGCCTAGACAGTGGAGGCTATGGCTACACCTTC
CASSLDSGGYGYTF
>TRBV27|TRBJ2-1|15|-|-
TGTGCCAGCAGTTTCGTAACAGGGAAGTACAATGAGCAGTTCTTC
CASSFVTGKYNEQFF
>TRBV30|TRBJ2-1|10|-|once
TGTGCCTGGTATTACAATGAGCAGTTCTTC
CAWYYNEQFF
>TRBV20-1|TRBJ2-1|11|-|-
TGCAGTGCCCCCGCCGGCAATGAGCAGTTCTTC
CSAPAGNEQFF
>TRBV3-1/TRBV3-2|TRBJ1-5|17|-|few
TGTGCCAGCAGCCAAGGCGGAGCGCAGGGAATCAATCAGCCCCAGCATTTT
CASSQGGAQGINQPQHF
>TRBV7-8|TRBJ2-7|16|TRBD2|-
TGTGCCAGCAGCAGAGAATCTAGCGGGAGGGCCTACGAGCAGTACTTC
CASSRESSGRAYEQYF
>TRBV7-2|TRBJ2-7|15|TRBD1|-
TGTGCCAGCAGCTTAGGACAGGGTGGGACCTACGAGCAGTACTTC
CASSLGQGGTYEQYF
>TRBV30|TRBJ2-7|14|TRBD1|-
TGTGCCTGGAGTCCCGGGACAGGGTTCTACGAGCAGTACTTC
CAWSPGTGFYEQYF
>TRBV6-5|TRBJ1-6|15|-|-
TGTGCCAGCAGTCGCAGGACAGCGCCTAATTCACCCCTCCACTTT
CASSRRTAPNSPLHF
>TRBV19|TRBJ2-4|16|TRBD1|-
TGTGCCAGTAGTCGGACAGGGGTGGTGGCCAAAAACATTCAGTACTTC
CASSRTGVVAKNIQYF
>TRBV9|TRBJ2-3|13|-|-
TGTGCCAGCAGCCCAAGAGCCCGGGGTACGCAGTATTTT
CASSPRARGTQYF
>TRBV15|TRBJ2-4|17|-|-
TGTGCCACCAGCAGAGGAGACCACAACCTAGCCAAAAACATTCAGTACTTC
CATSRGDHNLAKNIQYF
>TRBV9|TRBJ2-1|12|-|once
TGTGCCAGCAGCCCCCCCTTGAATGAGCAGTTCTTC
CASSPPLNEQFF
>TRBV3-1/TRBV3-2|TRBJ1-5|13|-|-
TGTGCCAGCAGTCAAACCCGGGGGCAGCCCCAGCATTTT
CASSQTRGQPQHF
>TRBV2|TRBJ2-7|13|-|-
TGTGCCAGCAGTGTCAGGCCGGGCGACGAGCAGTACTTC
CASSVRPGDEQYF